A single sample is the source of the 23 T cell receptor beta chains below, sequenced in a study of sequential checkpoint blockade in melanoma. Profiled with immunoSEQ multiplex PCR; TCRdb holds only in-frame clones, not every one. The table includes about 40,000 clones, 86% detected once. The treatment here: randomized to nivolumab then ipilimumab (arm A) or the reverse (arm B). The starting material was CD8+ T cells sorted from blood (inferred from file names), obtained from a patient given nivolumab and ipilimumab in sequence. The receptors were gathered from a human donor with melanoma.

The gene calls are TRBV7-9 and TRBJ1-1, with TRBD1 identical over 11 bases. Germline assignment: CDR1 SEHNR and CDR2 FQNEAQ (reference sequence). Losses at the gene ends were 3 bases for V and 3 bases for J; bases not matched to a gene: 0. This CDR3 region has 14 residues. This chain's CDR3 is CASSLDRGHTEAFF. Here the CDR3 DNA reads TGTGCCAGCAGCTTGGACAGGGGGCACACTGAAGCTTTCTTT.

This chain joins TRBV2 and TRBJ2-5, with D tentatively TRBD2 (5 bases). CDR1 is SNHLY, CDR2 FYNNEI, per germline. Trimming pared 1 base from V and 4 bases from J, leaving 13 bases between. The CDR3 consists of 15 residues. CDR3 sequence reads: CASSEVVRRRETQYF. The CDR3 nucleotides read TGTGCCAGCAGTGAAGTTGTCAGGAGGCGAGAGACCCAGTACTTC.

The rearrangement joins TRBV5-8 to TRBJ1-1; tentative D call: TRBD1 (5 bases). CDR1 SGHTS and CDR2 YDEGEE come from the germline V gene. Trimming took 4 bases from V and 0 from J, leaving 19 bases between them. There are 17 residues in the CDR3. In DNA form, the CDR3 reads TGTGCCAGCAGCCTTGACACCGGAGGGGTTATGAACACTGAAGCTTTCTTT. Translated, it gives CASSLDTGGVMNTEAFF.

This chain links TRBV14 with TRBJ2-7; no firm D call. CDR3 length: 12 residues. CDR1 and CDR2 (germline): SGHDN, FVKESK. Trimming removed 2 bases from V and 2 bases from J, with 4 bases in between. DNA for the CDR3: TGTGCCAGCAGCCAAAGCCCCTACGAGCAGTACTTC. Its translation: CASSQSPYEQYF.

CDR3 sequence: CASSNTGTGVTGELFF. The CDR3 bases are TGTGCCAGCAGTAATACCGGGACAGGGGTCACCGGGGAGCTGTTTTTT. This chain uses TRBV28 with TRBJ2-2, with 10 bases that match TRBD1. Per germline, CDR1 MDHEN and CDR2 SYDVKM. The CDR3 is 16 amino acids. Unmatched junction bases numbered 7, after V lost 5 bases and J lost 4 bases.

Judged by abundance, this clone is medium-sized. The genes are TRBV6-6 and TRBJ1-2; 7 positions agree with TRBD1. V lost 0 bases and J lost 8; bases outside the gene matches: 6. The CDR3 contains 14 residues. CDR1 and CDR2 from the germline V gene are MNHNY and SVGAGI (reference sequence). As DNA, the CDR3 is TGTGCCAGCAGTTACTCGACAGGGCTAGGGGGCTACACCTTC. Translation gives CASSYSTGLGGYTF.

This chain joins TRBV5-1 and TRBJ1-1; D perhaps matches TRBD1 (6 bases). The germline V and J ends were trimmed by 3 bases and 4 bases, with 13 bases remaining between them. The germline V gene has CDR1 SGHRS and CDR2 YFSETQ. The CDR3 runs 14 residues. The CDR3 here is CASSSDGGLTEAFF. The CDR3 DNA reads as TGCGCCAGCAGCTCGGACGGGGGGCTCACTGAAGCTTTCTTT.

The V and J genes are TRBV27 and TRBJ2-5; 9 positions agree with TRBD1. The germline CDR1 and CDR2 sequences are MNHEY and SMNVEV (reference sequence). Trimming removed 5 bases from V and 5 bases from J; junction bases left unmatched: 9. The CDR3 sequence is 15 residues long. The DNA for the CDR3 is TGTGCCAGCAGTGCGGGGACAGGGAGGTTGGAGACCCAGTACTTC. This sequence encodes CASSAGTGRLETQYF.

The chain links TRBV4-1 to TRBJ2-2; 7 nucleotides agree with TRBD2. The germline V gene has CDR1 MGHRA and CDR2 YSYEKL. The CDR3 is made up of 18 amino acids. V shed 0 bases and J 6 bases; nucleotides not matched to a gene: 13. The CDR3 DNA reads as TGCGCCAGCAGCCAAGACGGCTCGGGCTTCCGGGGGGCCGGGGAGCTGTTTTTT. Translated: CASSQDGSGFRGAGELFF.

This clone was detected only a few times. J is TRBJ2-1 and V is TRBV9; 8 bases map to TRBD1. The V gene's germline CDR1 is SGDLS and CDR2 YYNGEE. The CDR3 covers 19 residues. V lost 4 bases to trimming and J lost 3 bases; unmatched junction nucleotides: 18. The DNA for the CDR3 is TGTGCCAGCAGCTCTTCTCCACAGATGACAGGGGTCAGCTACAATGAGCAGTTCTTC. It codes for CASSSSPQMTGVSYNEQFF.

This clone was seen once. The gene calls are TRBV6-5 and TRBJ1-2; D is undetermined. The CDR3 sequence is 13 residues long. Trimming removed 5 bases at V and 0 bases at J, with 7 bases between. Germline lookup yields CDR1 MNHEY and CDR2 SVGAGI. The DNA of the CDR3 is TGTGCCAGCAGTCTAACAGCTAACTATGGCTACACCTTC. This sequence encodes CASSLTANYGYTF.

The genes are TRBV7-9 and TRBJ2-1; the match to TRBD1 covers 8 bases. CDR1 is SEHNR, CDR2 FQNEAQ, per germline (reference sequence). This CDR3 spans 17 amino acids. The V segment lost 5 bases and the J segment 2 bases; nucleotides outside the gene matches: 11. The CDR3 is CASSQQTGAHPYNEQFF. CDR3 in DNA: TGTGCCAGCAGCCAGCAGACAGGGGCCCACCCCTACAATGAGCAGTTCTTC.

The gene calls are TRBV4-1 and TRBJ2-7; maybe TRBD1 (5 bases). The CDR3 consists of 16 residues. V dropped 1 base and J dropped 0 bases, with 13 bases sitting between them. The V gene's germline CDR1 is MGHRA and CDR2 YSYEKL. Written as DNA, the CDR3 is TGCGCCAGCAGCCAAGCTGAAGGGGCGTACTCCTACGAGCAGTACTTC. Translating it yields CASSQAEGAYSYEQYF.

The chain recombines TRBV4-2 with TRBJ2-7; tentative D call: TRBD2 (5 bases). The CDR3 is 14 amino acids. The germline V gene encodes CDR1 LGHNA and CDR2 YNFKEQ. V lost 0 bases, J lost 3 bases, and 9 bases lay in between. The CDR3 DNA follows: TGTGCCAGCAGCCAAGATTTCGGGGTCTACGAGCAGTACTTC. Residues: CASSQDFGVYEQYF.

The chain joins TRBV28 to TRBJ1-4; TRBD1 matches 8 bases. V trimming: 5 bases; J trimming: 8 bases; junction bases outside the gene matches: 7. The CDR3 loop spans 14 amino acids. In germline, CDR1 is MDHEN, CDR2 SYDVKM. The CDR3 sequence is CASSTGQGGEKLFF. CDR3 nucleotide sequence: TGTGCCAGCAGTACCGGACAGGGAGGAGAAAAACTGTTTTTT.

This clone was detected a few times. Here the CDR3 reads CASSPLSGTHSTDTQYF. The DNA of the CDR3 is TGTGCCAGCAGTCCCCTCTCCGGGACACACAGCACAGATACGCAGTATTTT. The genes are TRBV27 and TRBJ2-3, with a tentative D call TRBD1 (6 bases). V lost 5 bases and J lost 0, with 18 bases in between. CDR1 is MNHEY, CDR2 SMNVEV, per germline (reference sequence). CDR3 size: 17 residues.

This chain connects TRBV15 to TRBJ2-5; 9 nucleotides match TRBD1. The CDR3 is made up of 14 amino acids. In germline, CDR1 is LNHNV, CDR2 YYDKDF (reference sequence). V was clipped by 3 bases and J by 2 bases; unmatched bases: 1. In DNA form, the CDR3 reads TGTGCCACCAGCAGCGACAGGGGGCAAGAGACCCAGTACTTC. Protein product: CATSSDRGQETQYF.

This clone was seen a few times. J is TRBJ2-7 and V is TRBV10-3; D is possibly TRBD1 (6 bases). V was trimmed by 10 bases and J by 0 bases, leaving 13 bases between them. The germline V gene encodes CDR1 ENHRY and CDR2 SYGVKD. CDR3 size: 13 residues. CDR3 bases: TGTGCCACCTCCGGACAGAGCTCCTACGAGCAGTACTTC. This translates into CATSGQSSYEQYF.

This chain links TRBV19 with TRBJ1-2; 8 bases map to TRBD1. Germline V gene sequence: CDR1 LNHDA, CDR2 SQIVND (reference sequence). Trimming removed 5 bases from V and 4 bases from J; junction bases left unmatched: 6. The CDR3 runs 14 residues. CDR3 bases: TGTGCCAGTAGTCCAGCAGGGGGCGGCTATGGCTACACCTTC. Residues: CASSPAGGGYGYTF.

This clone is a singleton in its sample. The V call is TRBV7-7, the J call TRBJ2-3; 9 nucleotides match TRBD2. CDR1 and CDR2 from the germline V gene are SSHAT and FNYEAQ (reference sequence). The CDR3 runs to 14 residues. V shed 3 bases, J shed 3 bases, and the junction held 1 base outside the gene matches. CDR3 coding DNA: TGTGCCAGCAGCTTGGCGGGAGGGACAGATACGCAGTATTTT. As protein: CASSLAGGTDTQYF.

This chain uses TRBV2 with TRBJ2-5; tentatively, D is TRBD2 (6 bases). CDR3 size: 14 residues. Trimming cost V 2 bases and J 5 bases, with 12 bases left between them. Germline V gives CDR1 SNHLY, CDR2 FYNNEI. The CDR3 here is CASSERTGGETQYF. In nucleotides, the CDR3 is TGTGCCAGCAGTGAACGGACTGGAGGGGAGACCCAGTACTTC.

This clone was seen just once. The chain is built from TRBV7-6 and TRBJ2-7; 10 bases match TRBD1. Germline-derived CDR1 and CDR2 are SGHVS and FNYEAQ. Losses at the gene ends were 6 bases for V and 2 bases for J; bases not matched to a gene: 13. This CDR3 contains 17 residues. CDR3 coding DNA: TGTGCCAGCAGTTACTCCTTCCCGGGACAGGGGACCTACGAGCAGTACTTC. This sequence encodes CASSYSFPGQGTYEQYF.

This chain joins TRBV6-1 and TRBJ1-1; 7 bases are shared with TRBD1. Unmatched junction bases numbered 4, after V lost 5 bases and J lost 1 base. Germline CDR1 MNHNS, CDR2 SASEGT. The length of the CDR3 is 14 residues. The CDR3 DNA sequence: TGTGCCAGCAGTATCCGGACAGGGAACACTGAAGCTTTCTTT. This sequence encodes CASSIRTGNTEAFF.